The rows below give T cell receptor beta chains drawn from one sample of a study of T cell repertoires in cytomegalovirus infection. The antigens of these receptors remain unknown. Each CDR3 protein gets one entry after TCRdb re-called the reads with MiXCR. The sample carries some 54,000 distinct CDR3 sequences, roughly a fifth recorded once. Sequences were derived from CD8+ T cells from cultured PBMCs, sampled from culture after CMV antigen stimulation. The receptors were gathered from a human donor in good health (CMV status not recorded). Some clones in this sample may be carry-over from other donors' samples. Each CDR3 is given without its conserved first and last residue. Part of the rows lack a size; the others show once, few, many or a class for expanded clones.

clone_size v_call cdr3_aa
- TRBV27 ATGFSGANVLT
few TRBV7-9 ASSLAWGSSYEQY
- TRBV7-2 ASSSHQRGSGSGNTIY
- TRBV7-3 ASSLTSGATDTQY
- TRBV7-7 ASSLVLWDEQY
- TRBV28 ASSAIAGEQF
few TRBV7-2 ASSPPTGASSYEQY
few TRBV6-2/TRBV6-3 ASSYPGQGDEQY
- TRBV5-4 ASSQWTSWDEAF
- TRBV11-1 ASSLGQGYPEQF
- TRBV2 ASSGTRYEQY
few TRBV7-9 ASSFTQYNEQF
few TRBV4-1 ASSQGRGEVTEAF
few TRBV4-2 ASSHPGRPYEQY
few TRBV4-1 ASSLETGFSYEQY
- TRBV15 ATRRDRGSSYEQY
- TRBV6-2/TRBV6-3 ASSYPVTEAF
- TRBV6-2/TRBV6-3 ASSLRDGMSYEQY
- TRBV7-3 ASSPSGAVQETQY
- TRBV27 ASSPRQGANYGYT